What follows describes a single T cell receptor beta chain. Antigen specificity is unknown. Sequencing targeted expressed TCRB transcripts, as all isolated RNA had been reverse transcribed. The data were produced by immunoSEQ multiplex PCR, yet TCRdb's version contains in-frame clones alone and is incomplete. The sample carries some 400,000 clones, roughly 16% recorded once. This sample is drawn from a study of beta chain features in type 1 diabetes. Looking at the study overall: Sorted cells numbering around 100,000,000 were examined across all samples. Study-wide results and caveats: Within patients, naive, central memory and Treg TCRB repertoires seemed more similar than within healthy donors. A definitive answer on HLA type influencing TCRB rearrangement was not reached here.

Purities over 98% were achieved in all sorted populations. V shed 3 bases and J shed 2 bases, with 8 bases lying between them. Germline CDR1 and CDR2: LNHDA and SQIVND (reference sequence). This CDR3 spans 14 amino acids. The clonotype was recovered from a woman in her late teens or twenties in good health. Sequencing was carried out using naive CD4+ T cells from blood. The J gene is TRBJ1-5, the V gene TRBV19; D is possibly TRBD1 (5 bases). CDR3 sequence reads: CASSMLQGNQPQHF. Written as DNA, the CDR3 is TGTGCCAGTAGTATGCTACAGGGCAATCAGCCCCAGCATTTT.